This T cell receptor beta chain was sequenced in a study of shared clonotypes between healthy human individuals. Study-level background: CD4 naive and memory got three plates each, CD8 naive two, CD8 memory one. General study results and limits: A handful of donors had roughly 5% of their naive CD4 clonotypes in common.

As processed by the authors: Filtering differed since immunoSEQ provided only junctions, with no quality scores. Generated by immunoSEQ multiplex PCR, the TCRdb table keeps only in-frame clones and is missing some. The V and J calls and clone size were taken over from that table, and D and trimming were inferred from the DNA. The sample shows over a million clones, over 95% of them seen only once. In the case of this clone: Its antigen is unidentified.

With 0 bases removed from V and 5 bases from J, the gap between germline ends came to 7 bases. The CDR3 loop spans 14 amino acids. CDR1 and CDR2 (germline): LNHDA, SQIVND (reference sequence). The sample consisted of naive CD4+ T cells sorted from blood. Subset meaning: CD45RA+ positively selected. The chain is built from TRBV19 and TRBJ2-2; no reliable D call. The sequence came from a man aged 25-45 years in good health. The CDR3 reads CASSIDLVTGELFF. DNA of the CDR3: TGTGCCAGTAGTATAGATTTGGTTACCGGGGAGCTGTTTTTT.